One T cell receptor beta chain is described in this entry. The source of the sample is a study of blood T cell repertoires in COVID-19. About the research overall: COVID-19 samples collected from the United States, Italy and Spain covered acute and convalescent phases. T cells, B-cell-depleted T cells, or PBMCs provided the cDNA or gDNA that served as material.

Study processing details: Nucleated cell counts were estimated from reference gene primer amplification. Using immunoSEQ multiplex PCR, the repertoire was profiled, and TCRdb retains in-frame clones only, with some absent. That table gives V, J and clone size, and the DNA gave D and trimming. The profile shows 50,000 or so clones, around 90% of them singletons. The V segment lost 0 bases and the J segment 4 bases; nucleotides outside the gene matches: 6. The CDR3 extends over 18 amino acids. The germline V gene encodes CDR1 SGHNT and CDR2 YENEEA. Input material: peripheral blood. The chain combines TRBV11-3 with TRBJ2-5; TRBD2 agrees at 15 bases. The clonotype comes from a human donor in a cohort sampled during active COVID-19. In nucleotides, the CDR3 is TGTGCCAGCAGCTTAGAAGGGGGACTAGCGGGAGGTGGAGAGACCCAGTACTTC. Its translation is CASSLEGGLAGGGETQYF. The whole variable domain, remainder taken from reference TRBV11-3 and TRBJ2-5, is EAGVVQSPRYKIIEKKQPVAFWCNPISGHNTLYWYLQNLGQGPELLIRYENEEAVDDSQLPKDRFSAERLKGVDSTLKIQPAELGDSAVYLCASSLEGGLAGGGETQYFGPGTRLLVL.